This note documents a single T cell receptor (beta chain) sequence. The data derive from a study of cytomegalovirus exposure and HLA in healthy donors. PCR primers comprised 60 Vbeta and 13 Jbeta primers. Libraries were prepared by immunoSEQ multiplex PCR; TCRdb keeps only in-frame clonotypes and omits some of them. This table holds some 110,000 clones, approximately 80% found once. The V gene end was trimmed by 2 bases and the J gene end by 0 bases; junction bases not matched to a gene: 9. This CDR3 region has 18 residues. Germline V lookup: CDR1 SGDLS, CDR2 YYNGEE. Source material: PBMCs. The gene calls are TRBV9 and TRBJ2-3; 10 bases match TRBD2. The TCR comes from a man aged 30 to 39 in good health and CMV-seronegative. CDR3 nucleotide sequence: TGTGCCAGCAGCGTCAGGACTAGCGGAAGTGGGAGCACAGATACGCAGTATTTT. Its protein product is CASSVRTSGSGSTDTQYF. The full variable domain, rest sourced from reference TRBV9 and TRBJ2-3, is DSGVTQTPKHLITATGQRVTLRCSPRSGDLSVYWYQQSLDQGLQFLIQYYNGEERAKGNILERFSAQQFPDLHSELNLSSLELGDSALYFCASSVRTSGSGSTDTQYFGPGTRLTVL.